The entry below describes one T cell receptor beta chain. No cognate antigen has been identified for it. No much larger clone exists at a distance of one base, and base qualities are not known. The CDR3 holds 16 amino acids from the cysteine to the phenylalanine. The sequence is cut down to CDR3 DNA, 48 bases in frame from base 1. The junction carries 15 bases between V and J, which are trimmed by 4 bases and 1 base respectively. Sequences SGHRS (CDR1) and YFSETQ (CDR2) are obtained from the germline V gene. The data are from a study of a mutant IDH1 vaccine in newly diagnosed glioma (dated by TCRdb to the early 2020s). As for the study more broadly: Vaccination started 4-6 weeks after radiotherapy alone, or was given together with temozolomide cycles in the groups whose treatment included chemotherapy. For exploratory analyses, approximately 23 treated patients had longitudinal TCRB deep sequencing done wherever samples were available. Before enrollment, most patients had been given radiochemotherapy with temozolomide as standard therapy, while the rest had received either radiotherapy alone or temozolomide alone. Six visits were used for peripheral blood collection: V03 (baseline), V05, V07, V10, V12 and V13. Of the approximately 35 treated patients, about 62% were male and approximately 40% were female, and the mean age was around 40 years. Visit V12 was the week-35 safety follow-up and visit V13 was the week-47 end of study.

Broad study findings and their caveats: Across multiple MHC alleles, vaccine-induced immune responses were seen in more than 90% of patients. Changes in the top peripheral T cell clonotypes picked up by TCRB sequencing did not appear to be linked to pseudoprogression. The authors noted that analyses of patient blood samples could not be reproduced because of sample limitations. Selection of PBMC samples for TCRB deep sequencing was based on availability.

Library creation used the immunoSEQ multiplex PCR assay. The hsTCRB Kit was used according to the manufacturer's protocol to amplify rearranged TCR beta chain sequences. TCRB libraries were sequenced on an Illumina MiSeq. In the authors' own workflow: Demultiplexing, trimming and gene mapping were performed with the kit vendor's proprietary platform. TCRdb limited this immuneACCESS table to in-frame rearrangements with V and J called. A share of clones is missing; checked studies link under half to unresolved V genes, and the rest is unexplained. D and trimming were read from the DNA, whereas the V and J calls and clone size are those reported in that table. The sample table contains tens of thousands of clones; only one count was recorded for 83% of them. The ten largest clones represent 3% to 3.5% of the sample. In the paper's terms, the time point label means: week 47, end of study. Every vaccine dose consisted of 300 ug of a 20-mer mutant IDH1 peptide in Montanide, administered subcutaneously together with topical imiquimod. Patients received eight vaccinations in weeks 1, 3, 5, 7, 11, 15, 19 and 23, corresponding to visits V03 through V10. The donors had newly diagnosed IDH1-mutant astrocytomas of WHO grade 3 or 4 that showed loss of nuclear ATRX. The samples were drawn from NOA16, a multicentre, single-arm, open-label phase I trial in Germany that tested a mutant IDH1 peptide vaccine in humans for the first time. Genomic DNA for TCRB sequencing was extracted from EDTA blood using the DNeasy Blood and Tissue Kit.

The sequences come from PBMCs, collected from a glioma patient whose treatment included an IDH1 peptide vaccine. In this chain, TRBV5-1 is recombined with TRBJ1-3; tentative D gene TRBD1, with 6 bases matching. The source of this sequence is a woman aged 50 to 65 with glioma. The DNA reads TGCGCCAGCAGCGTAACGTACAGGGATTCTGGAAACACCATATATTTT. Translated, it gives CASSVTYRDSGNTIYF.